Listed below are T cell receptor beta chains from one sample, sequenced in a study of cytomegalovirus exposure and HLA in healthy donors. TCRdb's table, derived via immunoSEQ multiplex PCR, lists solely in-frame clones and lacks some. Found here are fewer than 250,000 clones, 65% to 75% of them singletons; the top ten hold 1.8%. Sequencing was carried out using PBMCs. Receptor source: a woman in her thirties in good health and CMV-seronegative. Both conserved end residues are part of each CDR3. A D gene is named only where the DNA matches it firmly. Size values are once, few and many counts, or a class for expanded clones, and some rows have none.

TRBJ2-3,TRBV6-1,.,.,CASSTSGYTDTQYF,TGTGCCAGCAGCACCTCGGGGTACACAGATACGCAGTATTTT
TRBJ2-2,TRBV10-3,TRBD1,few,CAISSGTDPTGELFF,TGTGCCATCAGTTCCGGGACAGATCCCACCGGGGAGCTGTTTTTT
TRBJ2-2,TRBV30,TRBD2,.,CAWSTPSSGRRELFF,TGTGCCTGGAGTACCCCTTCTAGCGGTCGGCGGGAGCTGTTTTTT
TRBJ2-3,TRBV2,TRBD1,.,CASSEYTGGGGDTQYF,TGTGCCAGCAGTGAATATACAGGGGGCGGTGGAGATACGCAGTATTTT
TRBJ2-7,TRBV29-1,.,once,CSVASSYEQYF,TGCAGCGTTGCGAGCTCCTACGAGCAGTACTTC
TRBJ2-7,TRBV6-5,.,.,CASSYTVRSTYEQYF,TGTGCCAGCAGTTACACTGTCCGTTCAACCTACGAGCAGTACTTC
TRBJ1-3,TRBV25-1,.,.,CASSGDFFSGNTIYF,TGTGCCAGCAGTGGAGACTTTTTCTCTGGAAACACCATATATTTT
TRBJ2-1,TRBV6-5,TRBD1,.,CASSQTGFNEQFF,TGTGCCAGCAGTCAGACAGGGTTCAATGAGCAGTTCTTC
TRBJ2-4,TRBV30,TRBD2,.,CAWSPGLAGKNIQYF,TGTGCCTGGAGTCCGGGACTAGCGGGTAAAAACATTCAGTACTTC
TRBJ1-1,TRBV5-6,TRBD1,.,CASSWDRVDTEAFF,TGTGCCAGCAGCTGGGACAGGGTTGACACTGAAGCTTTCTTT
TRBJ1-1,TRBV19,TRBD1,.,CASRDRVGNTEAFF,TGTGCCAGTAGGGACAGGGTGGGAAACACTGAAGCTTTCTTT
TRBJ2-5,TRBV5-1,TRBD1,few,CASSQGQGAREQYF,TGCGCCAGCAGCCAAGGACAGGGGGCGAGGGAGCAGTACTTC
TRBJ2-4,TRBV15,TRBD2,.,CATSTEGGNIQYF,TGTGCCACCAGCACGGAGGGAGGGAACATTCAGTACTTC
TRBJ1-5,TRBV5-4,.,.,CASSFALAAQPQHF,TGTGCCAGCAGCTTCGCCCTGGCTGCTCAGCCCCAGCATTTT
TRBJ2-7,TRBV5-6,TRBD2,.,CASTTSGSYEQYF,TGTGCCAGCACGACTAGCGGGAGCTACGAGCAGTACTTC
TRBJ1-4,TRBV7-9,TRBD1,.,CASSPTGGEGSNEKLFF,TGTGCCAGCAGCCCTACAGGGGGCGAGGGAAGTAATGAAAAACTGTTTTTT
TRBJ1-1,TRBV18,TRBD1,.,CASSPGQGTGTEAFF,TGTGCCAGCTCACCAGGACAGGGGACGGGGACTGAAGCTTTCTTT
TRBJ2-1,TRBV9,TRBD2,.,CASSAASGYNEQFF,TGTGCCAGCAGCGCCGCTAGCGGCTACAATGAGCAGTTCTTC
TRBJ1-5,TRBV30,.,.,CAWSPGGQPQHF,TGTGCCTGGAGCCCCGGGGGTCAGCCCCAGCATTTT
TRBJ2-3,TRBV7-6,TRBD2,once,CASSLISGGDSRDTQYF,TGTGCCAGCAGCTTAATCAGCGGGGGGGACTCCAGAGATACGCAGTATTTT
TRBJ1-2,TRBV6-5,TRBD1,once,CASSYSTGGSYGYTF,TGTGCCAGCAGTTACTCTACAGGGGGCAGCTATGGCTACACCTTC
TRBJ1-1,TRBV6-5,.,.,CASKTGLNTEAFF,TGTGCCAGCAAGACGGGGTTGAACACTGAAGCTTTCTTT
TRBJ2-2,TRBV9,.,.,CASSVGNRVNTGELFF,TGTGCCAGCAGCGTAGGTAACAGGGTGAACACCGGGGAGCTGTTTTTT
TRBJ2-7,TRBV6-5,.,.,CASSWSQGLYEQYF,TGTGCCAGCAGTTGGTCCCAGGGCTTATACGAGCAGTACTTC